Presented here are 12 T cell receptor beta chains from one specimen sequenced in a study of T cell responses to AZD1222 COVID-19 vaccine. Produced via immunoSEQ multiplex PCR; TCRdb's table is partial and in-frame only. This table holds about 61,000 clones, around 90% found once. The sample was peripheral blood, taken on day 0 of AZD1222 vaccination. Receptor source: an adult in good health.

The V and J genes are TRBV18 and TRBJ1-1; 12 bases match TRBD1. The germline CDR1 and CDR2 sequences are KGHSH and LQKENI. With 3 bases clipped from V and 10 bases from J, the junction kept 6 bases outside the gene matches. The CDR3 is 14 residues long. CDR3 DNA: TGTGCCAGCTCACCGGGACAGGGGGCGGGCAGAGCTTTCTTT. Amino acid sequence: CASSPGQGAGRAFF.

CDR3 sequence: CASSIRGAGYTF. In DNA form, the CDR3 reads TGTGCCAGCAGTATACGAGGGGCCGGCTACACCTTC. V usage is TRBV6-5 and J usage is TRBJ1-2; maybe TRBD1 (5 bases). Germline CDR1 reads MNHEY; CDR2 reads SVGAGI. Trimming removed 5 bases from V and 8 bases from J, with 12 bases in between. This CDR3 contains 12 residues.

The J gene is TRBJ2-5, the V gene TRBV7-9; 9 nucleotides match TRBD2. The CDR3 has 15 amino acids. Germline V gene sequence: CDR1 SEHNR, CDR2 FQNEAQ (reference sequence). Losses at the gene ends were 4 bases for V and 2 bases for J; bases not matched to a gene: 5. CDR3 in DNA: TGTGCCAGCAGCTCCCTAGCGGGGCAACAAGAGACCCAGTACTTC. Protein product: CASSSLAGQQETQYF.

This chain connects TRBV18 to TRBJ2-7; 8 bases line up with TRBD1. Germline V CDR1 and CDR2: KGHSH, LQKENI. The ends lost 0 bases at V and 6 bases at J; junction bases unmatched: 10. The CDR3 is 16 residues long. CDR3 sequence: CASSPPGTGQLGEQYF. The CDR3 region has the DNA TGTGCCAGCTCACCACCGGGGACAGGTCAACTTGGCGAGCAGTACTTC.

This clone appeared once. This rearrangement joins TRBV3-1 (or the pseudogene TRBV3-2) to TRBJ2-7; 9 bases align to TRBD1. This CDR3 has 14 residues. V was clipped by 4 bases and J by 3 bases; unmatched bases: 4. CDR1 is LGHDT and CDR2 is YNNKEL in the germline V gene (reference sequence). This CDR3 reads CASSRGTGHYEQYF. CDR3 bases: TGTGCCAGCAGCCGGGGGACAGGGCACTACGAGCAGTACTTC.

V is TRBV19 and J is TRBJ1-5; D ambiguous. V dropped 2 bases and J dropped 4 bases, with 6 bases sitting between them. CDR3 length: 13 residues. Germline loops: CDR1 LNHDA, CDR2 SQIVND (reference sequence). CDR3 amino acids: CASSISPNQPQHF. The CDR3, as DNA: TGTGCCAGTAGTATAAGTCCTAATCAGCCCCAGCATTTT. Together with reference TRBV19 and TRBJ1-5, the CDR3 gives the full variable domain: DGGITQSPKYLFRKEGQNVTLSCEQNLNHDAMYWYRQDPGQGLRLIYYSQIVNDFQKGDIAEGYSVSREKKESFPLTVTSAQKNPTAFYLCASSISPNQPQHFGDGTRLSIL.

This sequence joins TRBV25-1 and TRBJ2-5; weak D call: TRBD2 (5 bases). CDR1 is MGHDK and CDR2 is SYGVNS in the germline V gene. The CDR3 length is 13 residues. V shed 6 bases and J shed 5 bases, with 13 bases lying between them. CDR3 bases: TGTGCCAGCAGCCGACATGGCGGGGAGACCCAGTACTTC. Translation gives CASSRHGGETQYF.

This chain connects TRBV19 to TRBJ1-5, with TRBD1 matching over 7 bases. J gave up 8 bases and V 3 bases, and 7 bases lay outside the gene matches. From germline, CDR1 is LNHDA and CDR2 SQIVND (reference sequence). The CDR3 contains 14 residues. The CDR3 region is CASSIPGDREPQHF. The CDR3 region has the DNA TGTGCCAGTAGTATTCCGGGAGACAGGGAGCCCCAGCATTTT.

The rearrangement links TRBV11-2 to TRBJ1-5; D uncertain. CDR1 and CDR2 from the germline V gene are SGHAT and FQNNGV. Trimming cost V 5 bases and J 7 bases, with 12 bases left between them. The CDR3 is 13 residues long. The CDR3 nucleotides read TGTGCCAGCAGCGAGGTCGCAAGACAGCCCCAGCATTTT. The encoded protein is CASSEVARQPQHF.

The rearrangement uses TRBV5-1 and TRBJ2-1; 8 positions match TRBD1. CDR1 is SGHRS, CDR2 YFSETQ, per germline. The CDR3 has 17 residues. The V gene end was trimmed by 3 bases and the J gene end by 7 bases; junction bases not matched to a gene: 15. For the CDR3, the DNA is TGCGCCAGCAGCTCCACGCTCACGGGACAGGTAACTAATGAGCAGTTCTTC. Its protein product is CASSSTLTGQVTNEQFF.

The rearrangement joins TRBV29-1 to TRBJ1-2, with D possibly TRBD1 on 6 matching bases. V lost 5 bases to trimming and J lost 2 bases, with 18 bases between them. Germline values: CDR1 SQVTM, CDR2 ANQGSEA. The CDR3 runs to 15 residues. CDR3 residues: CSVIRGKGPNYGYTF. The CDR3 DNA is TGCAGCGTTATTAGGGGGAAAGGACCGAACTATGGCTACACCTTC.

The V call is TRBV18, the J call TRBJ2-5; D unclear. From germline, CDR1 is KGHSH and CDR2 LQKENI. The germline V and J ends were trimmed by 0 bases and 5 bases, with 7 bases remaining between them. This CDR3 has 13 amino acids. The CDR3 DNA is TGTGCCAGCTCACCACCAGAAACTGAGACCCAGTACTTC. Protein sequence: CASSPPETETQYF.